The 6 T cell receptor beta chains below all came from one sample that was sequenced in a study of cytomegalovirus exposure and HLA in healthy donors. This PCR relied on a set of 60 Vbeta primers and 13 Jbeta primers. Some clones are missing from TCRdb's copy, which holds only in-frame ones; the method was immunoSEQ multiplex PCR. The table includes about 160,000 clones, 70% to 90% detected once. Sequenced material: PBMCs. These receptors came from a man between 18 and 29 years old in good health and CMV-seropositive.

J is TRBJ2-3 and V is TRBV9; 10 positions agree with TRBD2. V lost 4 bases, J lost 11 bases, and 13 bases stayed unmatched. The CDR3 is 15 residues long. Germline CDR1 is SGDLS and CDR2 is YYNGEE. For the CDR3, the DNA is TGTGCCAGCAGCCCCTGGAACCTAGCGGGAGAAGGGCAGTATTTT. Its translation: CASSPWNLAGEGQYF.

This sequence joins TRBV7-2 and TRBJ2-1, with D tentatively TRBD2 (6 bases). From germline, CDR1 is SGHTA and CDR2 FQGNSA. V was trimmed by 2 bases and J by 11 bases, leaving 16 bases between them. This CDR3 contains 14 residues. The DNA of the CDR3 is TGTGCCAGCAGCTTATGGCAGGTCGGAGGGAAGCAGTTCTTC. Amino acids: CASSLWQVGGKQFF.

The V and J genes are TRBV7-2 and TRBJ1-3, with D possibly TRBD1 on 6 matching bases. Trimming cost V 1 base and J 7 bases, with 8 bases left between them. The germline V gene encodes CDR1 SGHTA and CDR2 FQGNSA. The CDR3 sequence is 13 residues long. The CDR3 DNA is TGTGCCAGCAGCTTAGAGGGGGGGAACACCATATATTTT. It specifies CASSLEGGNTIYF.

V and J are TRBV5-1 and TRBJ1-1, with unresolved D. V was cut by 3 bases and J by 0 bases, with 12 bases left in between. This CDR3 comprises 15 residues. Per the germline V gene, CDR1 is SGHRS and CDR2 is YFSETQ. The CDR3 spells CASSSGRGLNTEAFF. Written as DNA, the CDR3 is TGCGCCAGCAGCTCTGGCCGGGGTCTGAACACTGAAGCTTTCTTT.

This clone was counted between two and nine times. This sequence joins TRBV6-1 and TRBJ2-7; 9 positions match TRBD1. V dropped 3 bases and J dropped 7; count of bases not matched to a gene: 13. The CDR3 covers 16 residues. The germline V gene has CDR1 MNHNS and CDR2 SASEGT. This CDR3 reads CASSDPGQGKGREQYF. The CDR3 DNA sequence: TGTGCCAGCAGTGATCCGGGACAGGGCAAAGGGCGGGAGCAGTACTTC.

The chain couples TRBV5-1 to TRBJ2-7, with 12 bases lining up with TRBD1. The CDR3 totals 16 residues. The junction had 7 bases not matched to a gene; V was cut back by 2 bases and J by 4 bases. Germline CDR1 reads SGHRS; CDR2 reads YFSETQ. As DNA, the CDR3 is TGCGCCAGCAGCTTAGATGGGACAGGGGGCTGGTACGAGCAGTACTTC. Encoded protein: CASSLDGTGGWYEQYF.